This entry is about one T cell receptor (beta chain). Its antigen is still unknown. Axillary draining lymph nodes of breast cancer patients supplied the node samples. The data belong to a study of breast tumors, draining lymph nodes, adjacent tissues. Study-wide results and limits: The lymph node origin of tumor T cells was framed as consistent with a hypothesis, not demonstrated. Luminal-like breast cancer showed significantly greater tumor-nontumor repertoire similarity than basal-like breast cancer did. The data were judged consistent with most tumor T cells coming from lymph node and expanding in tumor. Tumor repertoires ranked between lymph nodes and nontumor tissue in diversity, with V and J gene preferences.

From germline, CDR1 is SGHNT and CDR2 YENEEA. V was clipped by 2 bases and J by 3 bases, with 14 bases between them. CDR3 length: 15 residues. TCRdb re-analysed the multiplex PCR reads in MiXCR, keeping a single row per CDR3 protein. The sample has 200,000 to 300,000 distinct CDR3 sequences, about 30% seen once; the top ten hold more than 0.95%. This clonotype originated in a female donor with breast cancer. Some clones in this sample may be carry-over from other donors' samples. The V and J genes are TRBV11-3 and TRBJ2-7; D not resolved. The sample consisted of axillary lymph node tissue. The CDR3 protein is CASSLNYPQFYEQYF. Here the CDR3 DNA reads TGTGCCAGCAGCTTAAATTATCCCCAATTCTACGAGCAGTACTTC.